The source of this T cell receptor beta chain is a study of blood T cell repertoires in COVID-19. This CDR3 contains 16 residues. Germline loops: CDR1 MGHRA, CDR2 YSYEKL. After removal of 3 bases from V and 8 bases from J, the junction contained 12 bases not matched to a gene. The data were produced by immunoSEQ multiplex PCR, yet TCRdb's version contains in-frame clones alone and is incomplete. The data contain 85,000 to 100,000 clones, less than 85% of them seen just once; the ten biggest clones take up approximately 15%. The rearrangement links TRBV4-1 to TRBJ1-4, with TRBD1 identical over 7 bases. Sequenced material: peripheral blood. The TCR comes from a woman between 55 and 75 years old with acute or convalescent COVID-19. CDR3 loop: CASSQRLGGVQEKLFF. The CDR3 DNA follows: TGCGCCAGCAGCCAGCGATTAGGGGGCGTTCAAGAAAAACTGTTTTTT.